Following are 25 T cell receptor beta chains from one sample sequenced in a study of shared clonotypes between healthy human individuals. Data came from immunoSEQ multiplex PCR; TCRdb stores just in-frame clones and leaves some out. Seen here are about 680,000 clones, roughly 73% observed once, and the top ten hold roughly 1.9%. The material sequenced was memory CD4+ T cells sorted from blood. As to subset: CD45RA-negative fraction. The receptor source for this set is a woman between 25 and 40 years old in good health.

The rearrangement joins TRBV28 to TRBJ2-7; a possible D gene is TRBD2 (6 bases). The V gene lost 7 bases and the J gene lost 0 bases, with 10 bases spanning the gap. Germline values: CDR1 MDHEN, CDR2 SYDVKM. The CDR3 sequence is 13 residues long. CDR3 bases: TGTGCCAGCACCCCCGGGAGCTCCTACGAGCAGTACTTC. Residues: CASTPGSSYEQYF.

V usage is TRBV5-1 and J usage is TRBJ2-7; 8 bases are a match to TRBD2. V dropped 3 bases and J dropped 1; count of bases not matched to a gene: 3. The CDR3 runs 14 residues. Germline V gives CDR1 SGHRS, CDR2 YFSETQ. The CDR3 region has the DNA TGCGCCAGCAGCTCGCCGGGAGGGTCCTACGAGCAGTACTTC. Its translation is CASSSPGGSYEQYF.

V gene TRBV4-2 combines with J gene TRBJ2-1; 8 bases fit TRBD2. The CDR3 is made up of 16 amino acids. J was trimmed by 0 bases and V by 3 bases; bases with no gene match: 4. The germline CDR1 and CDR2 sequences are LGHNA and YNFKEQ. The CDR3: CASSHPGTSSYNEQFF. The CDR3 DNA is TGTGCCAGCAGCCACCCCGGGACTAGCTCCTACAATGAGCAGTTCTTC.

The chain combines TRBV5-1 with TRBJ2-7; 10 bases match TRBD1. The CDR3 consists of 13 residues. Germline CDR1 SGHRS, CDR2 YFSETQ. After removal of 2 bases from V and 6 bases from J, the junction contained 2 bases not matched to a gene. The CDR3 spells CASSFRDRGEQYF. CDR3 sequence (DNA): TGCGCCAGCAGCTTCCGGGACAGGGGCGAGCAGTACTTC.

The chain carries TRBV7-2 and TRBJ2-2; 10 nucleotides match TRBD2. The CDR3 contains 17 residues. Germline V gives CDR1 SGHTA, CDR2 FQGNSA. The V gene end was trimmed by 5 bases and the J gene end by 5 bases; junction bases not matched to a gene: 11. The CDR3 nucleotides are TGTGCCAGCAGCAGATCTAGCGGGAGAAGCGTTACCGGGGAGCTGTTTTTT. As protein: CASSRSSGRSVTGELFF. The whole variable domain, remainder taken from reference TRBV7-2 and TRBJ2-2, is GAGVSQSPSNKVTEKGKDVELRCDPISGHTALYWYRQSLGQGLEFLIYFQGNSAPDKSGLPSDRFSAERTGGSVSTLTIQRTQQEDSAVYLCASSRSSGRSVTGELFFGEGSRLTVL.

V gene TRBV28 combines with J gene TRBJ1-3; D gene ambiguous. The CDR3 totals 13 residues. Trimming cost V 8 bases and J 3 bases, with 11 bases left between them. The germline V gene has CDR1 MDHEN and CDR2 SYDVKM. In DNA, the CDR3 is TGTGCCAGCCTACGCCAGTATGGAAACACCATATATTTT. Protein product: CASLRQYGNTIYF.

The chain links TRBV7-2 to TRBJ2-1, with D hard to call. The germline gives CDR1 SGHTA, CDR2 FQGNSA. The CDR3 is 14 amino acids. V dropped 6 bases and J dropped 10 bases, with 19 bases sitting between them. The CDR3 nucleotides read TGTGCCAGCAGTTCCAACACGAATTATAAGGAGCAGTTCTTC. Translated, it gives CASSSNTNYKEQFF.

The CDR3 sequence is CASSSRFTSTDTQYF. The CDR3 nucleotides read TGTGCCAGCAGCTCCCGCTTCACTAGCACAGATACGCAGTATTTT. V and J are TRBV7-2 and TRBJ2-3; no definite D call. Trimming stripped 4 bases from V and 0 bases from J, with 11 bases between. Germline CDR1 is SGHTA and CDR2 is FQGNSA. This CDR3 comprises 15 residues.

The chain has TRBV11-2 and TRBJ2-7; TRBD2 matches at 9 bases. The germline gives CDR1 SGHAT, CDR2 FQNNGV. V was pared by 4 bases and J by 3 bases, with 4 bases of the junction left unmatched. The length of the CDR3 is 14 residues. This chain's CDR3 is CASSSLAGLYEQYF. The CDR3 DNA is TGTGCCAGCAGCTCACTAGCGGGCCTCTACGAGCAGTACTTC.

This CDR3 is CASSSPTGENTEAFF. In DNA form, the CDR3 reads TGTGCCAGCAGTTCCCCTACAGGGGAGAACACTGAAGCTTTCTTT. This chain joins TRBV28 and TRBJ1-1, with 7 bases aligning to TRBD1. The junction had 6 bases not matched to a gene; V was cut back by 4 bases and J by 1 base. The CDR3 is made up of 15 amino acids. The V gene's germline CDR1 is MDHEN and CDR2 SYDVKM.

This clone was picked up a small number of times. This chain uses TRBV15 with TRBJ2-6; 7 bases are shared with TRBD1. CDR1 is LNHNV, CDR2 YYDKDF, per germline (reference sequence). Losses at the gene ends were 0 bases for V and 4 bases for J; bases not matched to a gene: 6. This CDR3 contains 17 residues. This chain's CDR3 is CATSRDYRGRGANVLTF. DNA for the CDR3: TGTGCCACCAGCAGAGATTACAGGGGCAGGGGGGCCAACGTCCTGACTTTC.

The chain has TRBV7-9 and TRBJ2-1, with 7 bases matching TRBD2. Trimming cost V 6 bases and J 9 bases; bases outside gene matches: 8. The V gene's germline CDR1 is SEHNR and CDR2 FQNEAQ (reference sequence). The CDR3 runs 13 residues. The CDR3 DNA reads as TGTGCCAGCAGTTTGACGACTAGCAGTGAGCAGTTCTTC. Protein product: CASSLTTSSEQFF.

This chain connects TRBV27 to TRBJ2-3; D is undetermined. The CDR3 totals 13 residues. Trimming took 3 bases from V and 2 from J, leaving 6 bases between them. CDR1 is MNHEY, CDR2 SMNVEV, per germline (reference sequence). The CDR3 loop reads CASSFIITDTQYF. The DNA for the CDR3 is TGTGCCAGCAGTTTTATAATCACAGATACGCAGTATTTT.

The CDR3 nucleotides read TGTGCCAGCACCGCAGATCTAGCCTCCTACGAGCAGTACTTC. It codes for CASTADLASYEQYF. The rearrangement uses TRBV7-9 and TRBJ2-7; maybe TRBD2 (5 bases). Germline CDR1 reads SEHNR; CDR2 reads FQNEAQ (reference sequence). Trimming cost V 7 bases and J 0 bases, with 13 bases left between them. The CDR3 runs to 14 residues.

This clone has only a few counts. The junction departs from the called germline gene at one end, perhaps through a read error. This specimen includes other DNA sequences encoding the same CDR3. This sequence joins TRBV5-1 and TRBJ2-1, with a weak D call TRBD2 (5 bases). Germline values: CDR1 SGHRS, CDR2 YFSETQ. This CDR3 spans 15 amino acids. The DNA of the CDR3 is TGCGCCAGCAGTTTGGACTCCAGCTCCTACAATGAGCAGTTCTTC. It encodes CASSLDSSSYNEQFF.

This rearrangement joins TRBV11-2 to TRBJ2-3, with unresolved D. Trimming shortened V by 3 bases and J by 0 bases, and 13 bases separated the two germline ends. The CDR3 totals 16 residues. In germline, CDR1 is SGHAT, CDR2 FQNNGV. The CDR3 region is CASSLKGQKSTDTQYF. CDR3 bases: TGTGCCAGCAGCTTGAAGGGCCAAAAGAGCACAGATACGCAGTATTTT.

This CDR3 is CASKIGQSPVFEQYF. In nucleotides, the CDR3 is TGTGCCAGCAAGATCGGCCAGTCTCCCGTCTTCGAGCAGTACTTC. This chain connects TRBV6-1 to TRBJ2-7; no definite D call. Per the germline V gene, CDR1 is MNHNS and CDR2 is SASEGT. With 7 bases removed from V and 6 bases from J, the gap between germline ends came to 22 bases. The CDR3 loop spans 15 amino acids.

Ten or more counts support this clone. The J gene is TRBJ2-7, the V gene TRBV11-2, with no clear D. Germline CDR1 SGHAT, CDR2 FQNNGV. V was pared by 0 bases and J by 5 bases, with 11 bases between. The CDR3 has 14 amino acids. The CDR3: CASSLDWASHEQYF. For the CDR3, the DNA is TGTGCCAGCAGCTTAGATTGGGCCAGCCACGAGCAGTACTTC.

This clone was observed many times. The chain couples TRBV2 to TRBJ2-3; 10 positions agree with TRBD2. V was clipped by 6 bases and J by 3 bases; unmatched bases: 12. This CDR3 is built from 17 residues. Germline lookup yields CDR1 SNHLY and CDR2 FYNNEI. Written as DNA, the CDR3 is TGTGCCAGCAGGTTCTCGGTTACTAGCGGGAAAACAGATACGCAGTATTTT. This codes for CASRFSVTSGKTDTQYF.

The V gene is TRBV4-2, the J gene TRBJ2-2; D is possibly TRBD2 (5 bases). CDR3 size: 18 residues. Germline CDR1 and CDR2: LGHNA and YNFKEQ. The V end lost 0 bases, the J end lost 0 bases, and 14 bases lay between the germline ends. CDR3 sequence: CASSQDLPGRANTGELFF. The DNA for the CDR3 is TGTGCCAGCAGCCAAGACCTCCCGGGGAGAGCGAACACCGGGGAGCTGTTTTTT.

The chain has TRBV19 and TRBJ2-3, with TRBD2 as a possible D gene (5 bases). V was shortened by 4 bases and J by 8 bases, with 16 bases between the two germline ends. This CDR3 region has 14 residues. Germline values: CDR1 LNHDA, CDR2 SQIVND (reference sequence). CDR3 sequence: CASSTREFSATQYF. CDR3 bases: TGTGCCAGTAGTACGAGGGAGTTTTCGGCTACGCAGTATTTT.

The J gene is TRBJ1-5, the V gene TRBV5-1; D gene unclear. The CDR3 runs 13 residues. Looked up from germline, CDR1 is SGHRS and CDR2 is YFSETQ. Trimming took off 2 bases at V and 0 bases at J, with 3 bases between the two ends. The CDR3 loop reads CASSFDSNQPQHF. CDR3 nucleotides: TGCGCCAGCAGCTTCGATAGCAATCAGCCCCAGCATTTT.

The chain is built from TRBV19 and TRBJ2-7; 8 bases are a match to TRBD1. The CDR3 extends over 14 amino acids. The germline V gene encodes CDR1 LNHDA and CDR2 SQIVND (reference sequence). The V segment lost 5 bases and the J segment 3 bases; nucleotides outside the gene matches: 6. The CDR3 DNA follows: TGTGCCAGTAGTCAGTCCAGGGGGCTCTACGAGCAGTACTTC. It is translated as CASSQSRGLYEQYF.

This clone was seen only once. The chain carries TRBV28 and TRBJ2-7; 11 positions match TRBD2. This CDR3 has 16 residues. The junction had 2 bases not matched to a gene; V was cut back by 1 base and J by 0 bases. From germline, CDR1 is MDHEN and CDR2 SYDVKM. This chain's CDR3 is CASSLFLAGGSYEQYF. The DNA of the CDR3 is TGTGCCAGCAGTTTATTCCTAGCGGGAGGCTCCTACGAGCAGTACTTC. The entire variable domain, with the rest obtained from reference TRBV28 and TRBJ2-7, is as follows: DVKVTQSSRYLVKRTGEKVFLECVQDMDHENMFWYRQDPGLGLRLIYFSYDVKMKEKGDIPEGYSVSREKKERFSLILESASTNQTSMYLCASSLFLAGGSYEQYFGPGTRLTVT.

As DNA, the CDR3 is TGTGCCAGCAGTCCCGGGGGGTCCCTCTCCTACGAGCAGTACTTC. It specifies CASSPGGSLSYEQYF. The rearrangement uses TRBV7-9 and TRBJ2-7; TRBD2 matches at 7 bases. The CDR3 runs to 15 residues. The V segment lost 6 bases and the J segment 0 bases; nucleotides outside the gene matches: 8. From germline, CDR1 is SEHNR and CDR2 FQNEAQ (reference sequence).